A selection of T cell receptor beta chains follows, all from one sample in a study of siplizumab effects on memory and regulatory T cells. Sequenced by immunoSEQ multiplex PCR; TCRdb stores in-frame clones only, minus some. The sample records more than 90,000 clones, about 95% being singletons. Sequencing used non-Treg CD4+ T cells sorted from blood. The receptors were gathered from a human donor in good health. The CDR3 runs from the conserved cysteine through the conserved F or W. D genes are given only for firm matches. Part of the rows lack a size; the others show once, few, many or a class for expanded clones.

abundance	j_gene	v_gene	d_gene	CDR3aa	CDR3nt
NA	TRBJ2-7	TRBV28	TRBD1	CASSSTTGTVGFFYEQYF	TGTGCCAGCAGTTCCACTACAGGGACAGTGGGGTTTTTCTACGAGCAGTACTTC
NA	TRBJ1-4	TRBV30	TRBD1	CAWSMDRGNEKLFF	TGTGCCTGGAGTATGGACAGGGGTAATGAAAAACTGTTTTTT
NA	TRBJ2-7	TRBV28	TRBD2	CASRGLAGGSGQYF	TGTGCCAGCAGGGGACTAGCGGGGGGAAGCGGGCAGTACTTC
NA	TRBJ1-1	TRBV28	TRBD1	CASSPSTGANTEAFF	TGTGCCAGCAGTCCCTCGACAGGGGCGAACACTGAAGCTTTCTTT
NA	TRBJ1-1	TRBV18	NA	CASSPELRGTEAFF	TGTGCCAGCTCACCCGAGCTACGTGGCACTGAAGCTTTCTTT
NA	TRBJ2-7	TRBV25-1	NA	CASSESAEGYEQYF	TGTGCCAGCAGTGAATCCGCGGAGGGCTACGAGCAGTACTTC
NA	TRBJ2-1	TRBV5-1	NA	CASSLGASYNEQFF	TGCGCCAGCAGCTTGGGGGCCTCCTACAATGAGCAGTTCTTC
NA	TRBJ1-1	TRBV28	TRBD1	CASSTPGTGTTEAFF	TGTGCCAGCAGTACCCCCGGGACAGGGACCACTGAAGCTTTCTTT
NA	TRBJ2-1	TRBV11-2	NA	CASSLVATRAAGLQFF	TGTGCCAGCAGCTTAGTGGCCACACGAGCCGCGGGGTTGCAGTTCTTC
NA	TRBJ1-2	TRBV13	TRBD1	CASSSQTGKGYGYTF	TGTGCCAGCAGCTCACAGACAGGGAAGGGATATGGCTACACCTTC
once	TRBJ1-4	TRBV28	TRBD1	CGDRDRKHTTNEKLFF	TGTGGTGACCGGGACAGAAAGCACACAACTAATGAAAAACTGTTTTTT
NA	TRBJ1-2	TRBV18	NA	CASSPTRELFGYTF	TGTGCCAGCTCACCAACTCGGGAGTTGTTTGGCTACACCTTC
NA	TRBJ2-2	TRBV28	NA	CAGGLMNTGELFF	TGTGCCGGAGGACTAATGAACACCGGGGAGCTGTTTTTT
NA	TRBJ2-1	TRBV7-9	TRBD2	CASSPLAGVYNEQFF	TGTGCCAGCAGCCCCCTAGCGGGAGTATACAATGAGCAGTTCTTC
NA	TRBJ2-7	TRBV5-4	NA	CASSLWESYEQYF	TGTGCCAGCAGCTTGTGGGAAAGCTACGAGCAGTACTTC
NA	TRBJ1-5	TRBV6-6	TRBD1	CASSMDRGLNQPQHF	TGTGCCAGCAGTATGGACAGGGGTTTAAATCAGCCCCAGCATTTT
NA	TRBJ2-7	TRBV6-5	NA	CASSYRTNYEQYF	TGTGCCAGCAGTTACCGGACCAACTACGAGCAGTACTTC